This T cell receptor beta chain was sequenced for a study of low-dose radiotherapy and immunotherapy resistance in tumors. Study background: Cyclophosphamide went in intravenously at 200 mg/m2 every two weeks, one day before radiation and immunotherapy.

Each donor was administered nivolumab, ipilimumab, aspirin, low-dose cyclophosphamide and low-dose radiotherapy. The CDR3 covers 13 residues. Trimming removed 1 base at V and 7 bases at J, with 10 bases between. Looked up from germline, CDR1 is SGHTA and CDR2 is FQGNSA. First-strand cDNA used TRAV- and TRBV-specific primers, covering alpha and beta chains. TCRs were put through approximately 20 PCR cycles of amplification with Phusion. A constant-region primer and the V-primer adapter served as the primer pair. The mRNA which had been isolated was amplified by in vitro transcription. TCRdb redid the calling of the reads with MiXCR, one entry per CDR3 protein. The sample shows about 10,000 distinct CDR3 sequences, 40% to 55% of them seen only once.

V usage is TRBV7-2 and J usage is TRBJ1-2; no clear D. The receptor's source is a human donor with advanced metastatic prostate, ovarian, gallbladder or colorectal cancer (not recorded which). This table probably holds off-target reads from a library built for another chain. CDR3 in amino acids: CASSLVILGGYTF. The CDR3 DNA is TGTGCCAGCAGCTTAGTGATATTGGGTGGCTACACCTTC. Together with reference TRBV7-2 and TRBJ1-2, the CDR3 gives the full variable domain: GAGVSQSPSNKVTEKGKDVELRCDPISGHTALYWYRQSLGQGLEFLIYFQGNSAPDKSGLPSDRFSAERTGGSVSTLTIQRTQQEDSAVYLCASSLVILGGYTFGSGTRLTVV.